This T cell receptor beta chain was identified in a study of T cell responses to AZD1222 COVID-19 vaccine. Of note for this clone: Antigen specificity is unknown.

Notes on the study in general: All repertoire sampling was performed exclusively after the peak T cell response. Clonal diversity was possibly underestimated, and white British individuals and females predominated among donors. Epitopes outside B.1.351 and B.1.1.7 mutated regions reportedly drew nearly half of spike TCRs.

Method: immunoSEQ multiplex PCR; TCRdb's copy keeps in-frame clones and lacks some. This table holds approximately 200,000 clones, more than 85% found once. V was cut by 5 bases and J by 4 bases, with 15 bases left in between. The CDR3 extends over 15 amino acids. CDR1 and CDR2 (germline): MDHEN, SYDVKM. The chain combines TRBV28 with TRBJ2-1; no clear D gene. The TCR originated in an adult who received the AZD1222 COVID-19 vaccine. This specimen consisted of peripheral blood, obtained 28 days after the second AZD1222 dose. The DNA of the CDR3 is TGTGCCAGCAGTCCCGGACCGGAGTCTTACAATGAGCAGTTCTTC. This gives the protein CASSPGPESYNEQFF.